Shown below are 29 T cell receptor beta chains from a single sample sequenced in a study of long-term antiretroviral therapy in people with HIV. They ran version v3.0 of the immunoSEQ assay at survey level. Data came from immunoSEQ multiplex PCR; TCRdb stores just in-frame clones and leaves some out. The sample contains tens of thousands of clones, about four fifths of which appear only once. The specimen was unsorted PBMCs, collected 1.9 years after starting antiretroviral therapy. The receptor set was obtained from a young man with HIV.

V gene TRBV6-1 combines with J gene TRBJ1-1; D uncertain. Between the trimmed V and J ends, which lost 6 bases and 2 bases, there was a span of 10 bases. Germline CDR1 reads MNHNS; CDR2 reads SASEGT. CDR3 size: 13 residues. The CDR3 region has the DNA TGTGCCAGCAGCCAGGACGGAAACACTGAAGCTTTCTTT. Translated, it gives CASSQDGNTEAFF.

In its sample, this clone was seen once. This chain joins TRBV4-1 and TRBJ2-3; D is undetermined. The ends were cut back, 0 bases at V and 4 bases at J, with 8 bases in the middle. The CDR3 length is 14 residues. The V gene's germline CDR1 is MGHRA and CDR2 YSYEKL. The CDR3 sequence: CASSQEPGSDTQYF. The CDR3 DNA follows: TGCGCCAGCAGCCAAGAACCCGGGTCAGATACGCAGTATTTT.

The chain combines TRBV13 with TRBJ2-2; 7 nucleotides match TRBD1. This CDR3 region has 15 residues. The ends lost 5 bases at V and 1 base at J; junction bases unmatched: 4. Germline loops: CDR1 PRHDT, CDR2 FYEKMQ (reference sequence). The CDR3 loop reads CASSHRGRNTGELFF. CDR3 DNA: TGTGCCAGCAGCCACAGGGGACGGAACACCGGGGAGCTGTTTTTT.

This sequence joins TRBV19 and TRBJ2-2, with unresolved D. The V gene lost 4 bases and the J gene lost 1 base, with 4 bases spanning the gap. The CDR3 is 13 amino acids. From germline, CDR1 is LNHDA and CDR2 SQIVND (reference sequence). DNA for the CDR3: TGTGCCAGTAGTAGTCTGAACACCGGGGAGCTGTTTTTT. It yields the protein CASSSLNTGELFF. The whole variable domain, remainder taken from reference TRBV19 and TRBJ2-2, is DGGITQSPKYLFRKEGQNVTLSCEQNLNHDAMYWYRQDPGQGLRLIYYSQIVNDFQKGDIAEGYSVSREKKESFPLTVTSAQKNPTAFYLCASSSLNTGELFFGEGSRLTVL.

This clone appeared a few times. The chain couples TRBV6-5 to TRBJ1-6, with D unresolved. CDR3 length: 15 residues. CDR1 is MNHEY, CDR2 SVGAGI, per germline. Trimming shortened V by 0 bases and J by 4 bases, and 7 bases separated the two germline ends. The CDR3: CASSYSASYNSPLHF. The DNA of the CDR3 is TGTGCCAGCAGTTACTCCGCCAGTTATAATTCACCCCTCCACTTT.

In nucleotides, the CDR3 is TGTGCCAGAAGCGGAGGGACATCCAATGAGCAGTTCTTC. This codes for CARSGGTSNEQFF. The chain combines TRBV5-3 with TRBJ2-1; D possibly uses TRBD1 or TRBD2 (6 bases each). TRBV5-3 qualifies as an ORF whose function is uncertain. Trimming cost V 4 bases and J 6 bases, with 11 bases left between them. This CDR3 has 13 amino acids.

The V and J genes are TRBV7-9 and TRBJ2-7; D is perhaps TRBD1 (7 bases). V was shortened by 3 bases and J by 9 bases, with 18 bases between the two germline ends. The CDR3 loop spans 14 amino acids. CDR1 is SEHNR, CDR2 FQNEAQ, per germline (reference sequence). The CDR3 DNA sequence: TGTGCCAGCAGCTTTTCGGTGGAGGGGGCTGTGCAGTACGTC. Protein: CASSFSVEGAVQYV.

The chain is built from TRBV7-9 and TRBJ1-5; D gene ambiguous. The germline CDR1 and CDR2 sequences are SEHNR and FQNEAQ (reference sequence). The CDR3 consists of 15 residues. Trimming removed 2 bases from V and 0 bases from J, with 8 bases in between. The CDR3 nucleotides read TGTGCCAGCAGCTTAATCGGTGATAGCAATCAGCCCCAGCATTTT. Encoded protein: CASSLIGDSNQPQHF. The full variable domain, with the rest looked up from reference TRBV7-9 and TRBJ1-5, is DTGVSQNPRHKITKRGQNVTFRCDPISEHNRLYWYRQTLGQGPEFLTYFQNEAQLEKSRLLSDRFSAERPKGSFSTLEIQRTEQGDSAMYLCASSLIGDSNQPQHFGDGTRLSIL.

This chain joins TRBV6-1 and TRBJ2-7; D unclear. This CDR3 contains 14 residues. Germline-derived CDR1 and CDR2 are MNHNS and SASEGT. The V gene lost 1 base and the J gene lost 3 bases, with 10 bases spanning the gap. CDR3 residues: CASSEGTLRYEQYV. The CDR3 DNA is TGTGCCAGCAGTGAAGGGACCCTTCGCTACGAGCAGTACGTC.

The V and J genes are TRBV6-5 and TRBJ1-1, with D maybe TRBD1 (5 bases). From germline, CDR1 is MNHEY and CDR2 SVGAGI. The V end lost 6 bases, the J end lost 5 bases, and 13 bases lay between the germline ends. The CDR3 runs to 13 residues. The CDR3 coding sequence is TGTGCCAGCAGCCCGGGACGGGGGACTGAAGCTTTCTTT. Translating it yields CASSPGRGTEAFF.

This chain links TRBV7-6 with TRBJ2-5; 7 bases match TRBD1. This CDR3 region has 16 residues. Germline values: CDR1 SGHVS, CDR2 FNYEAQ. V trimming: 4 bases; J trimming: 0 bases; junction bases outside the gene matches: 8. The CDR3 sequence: CASSSSGTAYQETQYF. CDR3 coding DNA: TGTGCCAGCAGCTCCTCCGGGACAGCGTACCAAGAGACCCAGTACTTC.

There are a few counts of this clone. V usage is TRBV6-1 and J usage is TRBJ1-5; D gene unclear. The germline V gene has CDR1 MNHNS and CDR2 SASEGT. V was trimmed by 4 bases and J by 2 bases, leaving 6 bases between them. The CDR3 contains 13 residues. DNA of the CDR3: TGTGCCAGCAGTGCGTCCGGCAATCAGCCCCAGCATTTT. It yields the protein CASSASGNQPQHF.

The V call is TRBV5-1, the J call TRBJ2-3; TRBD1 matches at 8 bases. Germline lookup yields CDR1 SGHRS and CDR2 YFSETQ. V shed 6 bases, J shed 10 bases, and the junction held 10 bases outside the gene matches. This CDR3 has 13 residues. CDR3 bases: TGCGCCAGCATGGTCCAGGGGGCTGAAGCGCAGTATTTT. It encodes CASMVQGAEAQYF.

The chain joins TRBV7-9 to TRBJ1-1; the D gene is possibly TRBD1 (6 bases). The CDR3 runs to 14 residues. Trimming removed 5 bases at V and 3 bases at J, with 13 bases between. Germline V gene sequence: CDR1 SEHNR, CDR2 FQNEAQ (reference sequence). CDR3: CASSRDTYYTEAFF. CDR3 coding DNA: TGTGCCAGCAGCCGGGACACTTACTACACTGAAGCTTTCTTT.

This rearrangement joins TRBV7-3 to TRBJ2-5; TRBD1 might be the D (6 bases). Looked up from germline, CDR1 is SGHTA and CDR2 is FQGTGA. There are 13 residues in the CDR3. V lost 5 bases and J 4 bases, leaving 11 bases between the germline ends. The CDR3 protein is CASSMKGGETQYF. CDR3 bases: TGTGCCAGCAGCATGAAAGGGGGAGAGACCCAGTACTTC.

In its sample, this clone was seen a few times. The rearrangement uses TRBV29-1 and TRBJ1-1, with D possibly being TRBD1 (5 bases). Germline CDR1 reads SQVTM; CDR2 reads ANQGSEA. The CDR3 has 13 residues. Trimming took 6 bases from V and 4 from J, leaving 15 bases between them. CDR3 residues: CSVMGRLGTEAFF. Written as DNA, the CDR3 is TGCAGCGTAATGGGACGGTTGGGCACTGAAGCTTTCTTT.

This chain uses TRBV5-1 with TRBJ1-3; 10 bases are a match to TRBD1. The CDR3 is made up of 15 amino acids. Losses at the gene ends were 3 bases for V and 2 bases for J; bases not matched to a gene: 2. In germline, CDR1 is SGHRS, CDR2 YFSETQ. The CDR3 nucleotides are TGCGCCAGCAGCTGGGGGACAGGGGCTGGAAACACCATATATTTT. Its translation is CASSWGTGAGNTIYF. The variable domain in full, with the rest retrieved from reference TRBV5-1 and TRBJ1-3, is KAGVTQTPRYLIKTRGQQVTLSCSPISGHRSVSWYQQTPGQGLQFLFEYFSETQRNKGNFPGRFSGRQFSNSRSEMNVSTLELGDSALYLCASSWGTGAGNTIYFGEGSWLTVV.

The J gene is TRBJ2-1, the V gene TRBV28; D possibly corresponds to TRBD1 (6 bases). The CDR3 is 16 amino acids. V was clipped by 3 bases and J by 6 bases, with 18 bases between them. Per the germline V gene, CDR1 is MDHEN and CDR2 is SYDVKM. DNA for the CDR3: TGTGCCAGCAGTTTGCCCCCGGGACAAAGGCGCAATGAGCAGTTCTTC. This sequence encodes CASSLPPGQRRNEQFF.

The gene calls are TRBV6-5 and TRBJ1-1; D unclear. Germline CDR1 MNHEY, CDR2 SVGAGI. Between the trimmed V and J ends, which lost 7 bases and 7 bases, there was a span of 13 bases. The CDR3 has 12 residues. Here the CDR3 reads CASTPDGFEAFF. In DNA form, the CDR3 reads TGTGCCAGCACACCCGACGGTTTTGAAGCTTTCTTT.

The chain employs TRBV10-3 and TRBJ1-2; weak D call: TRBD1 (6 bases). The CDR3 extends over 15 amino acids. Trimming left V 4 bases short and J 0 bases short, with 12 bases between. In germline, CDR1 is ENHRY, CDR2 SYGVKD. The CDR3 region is CAISGGQIANYGYTF. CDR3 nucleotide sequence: TGTGCCATCAGTGGGGGACAAATAGCTAACTATGGCTACACCTTC.

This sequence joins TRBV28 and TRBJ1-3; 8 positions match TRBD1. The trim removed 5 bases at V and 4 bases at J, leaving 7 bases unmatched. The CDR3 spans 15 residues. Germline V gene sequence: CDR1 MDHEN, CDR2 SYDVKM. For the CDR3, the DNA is TGTGCCAGCAGTCCCTCGGACAGGGCCGGAAACACCATATATTTT. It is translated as CASSPSDRAGNTIYF.

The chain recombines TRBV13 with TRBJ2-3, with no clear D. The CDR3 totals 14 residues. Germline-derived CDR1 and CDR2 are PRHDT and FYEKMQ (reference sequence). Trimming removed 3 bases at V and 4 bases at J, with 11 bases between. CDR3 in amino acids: CASSFPRLADTQYF. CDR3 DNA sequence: TGTGCCAGCAGCTTCCCTAGACTGGCAGATACGCAGTATTTT.

CDR3 coding DNA: TGTGCCAGCAGTGATCCATTAGGATTAGCTGGGGCCAACGTCCTGACTTTC. Translation: CASSDPLGLAGANVLTF. V usage is TRBV2 and J usage is TRBJ2-6; D remains ambiguous. The V end was cut by 3 bases, the J end by 2 bases, with 14 bases between. CDR1 and CDR2 from the germline V gene are SNHLY and FYNNEI. The CDR3 extends over 17 amino acids.

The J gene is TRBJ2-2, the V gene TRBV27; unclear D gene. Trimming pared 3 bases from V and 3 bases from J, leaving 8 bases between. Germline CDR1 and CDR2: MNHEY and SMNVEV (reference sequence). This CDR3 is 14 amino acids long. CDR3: CASSFSEDTGELFF. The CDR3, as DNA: TGTGCCAGCAGTTTCTCCGAGGACACCGGGGAGCTGTTTTTT.

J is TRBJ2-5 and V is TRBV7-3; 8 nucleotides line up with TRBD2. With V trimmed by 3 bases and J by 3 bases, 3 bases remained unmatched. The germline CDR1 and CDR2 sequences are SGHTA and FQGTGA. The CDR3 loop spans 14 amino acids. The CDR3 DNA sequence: TGTGCCAGCAGCTTGAATAGCGGGGAAGAGACCCAGTACTTC. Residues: CASSLNSGEETQYF.

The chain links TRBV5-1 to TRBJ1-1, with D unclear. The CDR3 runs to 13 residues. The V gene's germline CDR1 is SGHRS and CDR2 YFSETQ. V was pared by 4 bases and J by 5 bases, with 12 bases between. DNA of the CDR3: TGCGCCAGCAGCCCCCCTGGGAGAACTGAAGCTTTCTTT. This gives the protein CASSPPGRTEAFF. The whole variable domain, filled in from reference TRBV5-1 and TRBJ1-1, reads KAGVTQTPRYLIKTRGQQVTLSCSPISGHRSVSWYQQTPGQGLQFLFEYFSETQRNKGNFPGRFSGRQFSNSRSEMNVSTLELGDSALYLCASSPPGRTEAFFGQGTRLTVV.

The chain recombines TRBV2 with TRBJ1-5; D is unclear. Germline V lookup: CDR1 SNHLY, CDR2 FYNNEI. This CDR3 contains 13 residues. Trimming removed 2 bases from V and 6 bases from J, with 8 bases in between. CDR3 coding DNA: TGTGCCAGCAGTGAATCTCCCTTTCAGCCCCAGCATTTT. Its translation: CASSESPFQPQHF.

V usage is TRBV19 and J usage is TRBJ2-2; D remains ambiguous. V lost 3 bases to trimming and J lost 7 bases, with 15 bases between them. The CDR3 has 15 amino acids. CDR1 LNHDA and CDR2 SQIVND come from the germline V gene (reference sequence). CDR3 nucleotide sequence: TGTGCCAGTAGTATGGAAGCCGTTTCGGTCGGGGAGCTGTTTTTT. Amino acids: CASSMEAVSVGELFF. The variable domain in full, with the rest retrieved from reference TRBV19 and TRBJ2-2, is DGGITQSPKYLFRKEGQNVTLSCEQNLNHDAMYWYRQDPGQGLRLIYYSQIVNDFQKGDIAEGYSVSREKKESFPLTVTSAQKNPTAFYLCASSMEAVSVGELFFGEGSRLTVL.

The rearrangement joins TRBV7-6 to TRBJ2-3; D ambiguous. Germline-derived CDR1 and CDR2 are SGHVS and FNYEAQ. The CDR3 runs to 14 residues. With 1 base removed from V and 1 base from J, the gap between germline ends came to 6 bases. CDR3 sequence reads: CASSLGMGTDTQYF. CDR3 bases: TGTGCCAGCAGCTTAGGTATGGGCACAGATACGCAGTATTTT.